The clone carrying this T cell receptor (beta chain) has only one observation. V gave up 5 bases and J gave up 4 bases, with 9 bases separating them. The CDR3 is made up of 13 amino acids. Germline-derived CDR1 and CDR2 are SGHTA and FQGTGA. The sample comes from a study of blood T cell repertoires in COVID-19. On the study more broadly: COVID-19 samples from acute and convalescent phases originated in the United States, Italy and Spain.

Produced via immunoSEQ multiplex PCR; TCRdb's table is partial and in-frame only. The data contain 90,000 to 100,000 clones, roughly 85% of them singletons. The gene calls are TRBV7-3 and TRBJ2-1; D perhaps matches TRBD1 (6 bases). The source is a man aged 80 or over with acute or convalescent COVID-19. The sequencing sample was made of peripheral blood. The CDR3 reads CASSRTDYNEQFF. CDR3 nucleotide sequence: TGTGCCAGCAGCCGGACAGATTACAATGAGCAGTTCTTC.